The 14 T cell receptor beta chains below were found in one sample sequenced in a study of T cell responses to AZD1222 COVID-19 vaccine. Profiled with immunoSEQ multiplex PCR; TCRdb holds only in-frame clones, not every one. The sample carries about 140,000 clones, about nine tenths recorded once. This material consisted of peripheral blood, taken on day 0 of AZD1222 vaccination. These TCRs come from an adult in good health.

CDR3 in DNA: TGTGCCAGCAGCACTTTGGGACAGGGCTCGGACAATCAGCCCCAGCATTTT. Protein: CASSTLGQGSDNQPQHF. This sequence joins TRBV21-1 and TRBJ1-5; the D call of TRBD1 is as the table states it, not checked on the DNA. TRBV21-1 is recorded as a pseudogene. The CDR3 spans 17 residues.

The chain employs TRBV19 and TRBJ2-3, with 9 bases identical to TRBD1. The germline gives CDR1 LNHDA, CDR2 SQIVND (reference sequence). The CDR3 spans 15 residues. With 5 bases clipped from V and 2 bases from J, the junction kept 5 bases outside the gene matches. CDR3 sequence reads: CASSRTGAYTDTQYF. The CDR3, as DNA: TGTGCCAGTAGTCGGACAGGGGCCTACACAGATACGCAGTATTTT. The full variable domain, its missing parts supplied by reference TRBV19 and TRBJ2-3, is DGGITQSPKYLFRKEGQNVTLSCEQNLNHDAMYWYRQDPGQGLRLIYYSQIVNDFQKGDIAEGYSVSREKKESFPLTVTSAQKNPTAFYLCASSRTGAYTDTQYFGPGTRLTVL.

The chain couples TRBV5-8 to TRBJ2-7; tentatively, D is TRBD2 (6 bases). CDR1 and CDR2 (germline): SGHTS, YDEGEE. The CDR3 is 14 amino acids. The V end was cut by 1 base, the J end by 4 bases, with 12 bases between. The CDR3 DNA sequence: TGTGCCAGCAGCTTGTGGGGGGAAGGTTACGAGCAGTACTTC. Its protein is CASSLWGEGYEQYF.

The chain links TRBV30 to TRBJ2-2; 8 bases fit TRBD1. Trimming cost V 1 base and J 4 bases; bases outside gene matches: 11. This CDR3 region has 17 residues. Germline CDR1 GTSNPN, CDR2 SVGIG (reference sequence). The CDR3 is CAWSAPRTGKGTGELFF. CDR3 DNA: TGTGCCTGGAGTGCCCCTCGGACAGGGAAGGGCACCGGGGAGCTGTTTTTT. The entire variable domain, with the rest obtained from reference TRBV30 and TRBJ2-2, is as follows: SQTIHQWPATLVQPVGSPLSLECTVEGTSNPNLYWYRQAAGRGLQLLFYSVGIGQISSEVPQNLSASRPQDRQFILSSKKLLLSDSGFYLCAWSAPRTGKGTGELFFGEGSRLTVL.

The J gene is TRBJ1-1, the V gene TRBV7-9; possibly TRBD1 for D (5 bases). Germline V CDR1 and CDR2: SEHNR, FQNEAQ (reference sequence). V was clipped by 5 bases and J by 4 bases, with 20 bases between them. The CDR3 extends over 16 amino acids. The CDR3 bases are TGTGCCAGCAGCCCCCCGGGGCAGAGGGAGGTCACTGAAGCTTTCTTT. This translates into CASSPPGQREVTEAFF.

The chain uses TRBV30 and TRBJ1-1; no firm D call. The germline gives CDR1 GTSNPN, CDR2 SVGIG (reference sequence). With 1 base removed from V and 5 bases from J, the gap between germline ends came to 8 bases. The CDR3 is 12 residues long. CDR3 nucleotide sequence: TGTGCCTGGAGTGACAGTAAAACTGAAGCTTTCTTT. Its protein product is CAWSDSKTEAFF.

J is TRBJ1-1 and V is TRBV30; D gene uncertain. CDR1 GTSNPN and CDR2 SVGIG come from the germline V gene (reference sequence). CDR3 length equals 13 residues. V gave up 3 bases and J gave up 7 bases, with 15 bases separating them. As DNA, the CDR3 is TGTGCCTGGAGGGGTATCTATAGGAATGAAGCTTTCTTT. Translated: CAWRGIYRNEAFF.

This chain links TRBV5-1 with TRBJ2-3; 8 bases map to TRBD2. The germline gives CDR1 SGHRS, CDR2 YFSETQ. The J segment lost 1 base and the V segment lost 4 bases, leaving 8 bases of the junction unmatched. The CDR3 spans 16 residues. CDR3 DNA sequence: TGCGCCAGCAGCGGGAGCGGGGGCCCCGGCACAGATACGCAGTATTTT. Amino acid sequence: CASSGSGGPGTDTQYF.

The V call is TRBV7-9, the J call TRBJ1-1, with no clear D. CDR3 length: 13 amino acids. Germline loops: CDR1 SEHNR, CDR2 FQNEAQ (reference sequence). The V end was cut by 11 bases, the J end by 5 bases, with 18 bases between. The CDR3: CAAAGVLGTEAFF. CDR3 DNA sequence: TGTGCCGCCGCCGGGGTCTTAGGGACTGAAGCTTTCTTT.

V and J are TRBV29-1 and TRBJ1-4; D might be TRBD1 (5 bases). Trimming cost V 6 bases and J 7 bases, with 15 bases left between them. Germline CDR1 is SQVTM and CDR2 is ANQGSEA. The CDR3 totals 13 residues. This chain's CDR3 is CSVPGGFAEKLFF. CDR3 DNA: TGCAGCGTGCCGGGGGGGTTCGCTGAAAAACTGTTTTTT. The full variable domain, its missing parts supplied by reference TRBV29-1 and TRBJ1-4, is SAVISQKPSRDICQRGTSLTIQCQVDSQVTMMFWYRQQPGQSLTLIATANQGSEATYESGFVIDKFPISRPNLTFSTLTVSNMSPEDSSIYLCSVPGGFAEKLFFGSGTQLSVL.

The chain links TRBV2 to TRBJ1-5; D unresolved. CDR3 size: 12 residues. V lost 6 bases and J lost 1, with 4 bases in between. CDR1 and CDR2 (germline): SNHLY, FYNNEI. The CDR3 loop reads CASRVSNQPQHF. In DNA form, the CDR3 reads TGTGCCAGCAGGGTCAGCAATCAGCCCCAGCATTTT.

This rearrangement joins TRBV5-1 to TRBJ2-7, with 10 bases lining up with TRBD2. The CDR3 runs 17 residues. The germline CDR1 and CDR2 sequences are SGHRS and YFSETQ. Unmatched junction bases numbered 15, after V lost 0 bases and J lost 9 bases. In DNA, the CDR3 is TGCGCCAGCAGCTTGGGTGGACTAGCGGACCCCATGAGGGGGCAGTACTTC. Translation: CASSLGGLADPMRGQYF.

The genes are TRBV27 and TRBJ1-1; no definite D call. The CDR3 extends over 14 amino acids. The V end was cut by 3 bases, the J end by 1 base, with 9 bases between. Germline V lookup: CDR1 MNHEY, CDR2 SMNVEV (reference sequence). The CDR3 DNA is TGTGCCAGCAGTTTGGGAGGAGAGAACACTGAAGCTTTCTTT. Translated, it gives CASSLGGENTEAFF.

In regard to this clone: Possible read error: a much larger clone is one base away. The chain couples TRBV14 to TRBJ2-7; D remains ambiguous. With 1 base removed from V and 4 bases from J, the gap between germline ends came to 2 bases. CDR1 is SGHDN and CDR2 is FVKESK in the germline V gene. The CDR3 is 11 residues long. The CDR3 DNA sequence: TGTGCCAGCAGCCAAGCGTACGAGCAGTACTTC. Protein: CASSQAYEQYF.